The text below deals with one T cell receptor beta chain. The antigen remains undetermined. The sample comes from a study of T cell repertoires in cytomegalovirus infection. Overall study context: Recently described HLA-C-restricted plus well-studied HLA-B-restricted CMV epitopes were used. The public TCR beta signatures pointed to both CMV infection and matching HLA type. Whole-study results and caveats: In two of eight donors, the top clonotype was HLA-C-restricted CMV-specific. The cumulative frequency of public TCR beta families identified carriers of CMV plus the relevant HLA.

TCRdb reanalysed the reads using MiXCR and keeps one entry per CDR3 protein. The sample has approximately 600,000 distinct CDR3 sequences, just under 40% seen once. The CDR3 length is 16 residues. Deletions cut 5 bases from V and 9 bases from J, with 20 bases between. This material consisted of cultured PBMCs, taken from culture after CMV antigen stimulation. The TCR sequence derives from a human donor in good health (CMV status not recorded). Some clones in this sample may be carry-over from other donors' samples. This chain links TRBV12-3 or TRBV12-4 with TRBJ1-6; D unclear. The CDR3 DNA sequence: TGTGCCAGCAGTCCCCCGGGCCCCTCCCCTGCTTCACCCCTCCACTTT. It codes for CASSPPGPSPASPLHF.